This T cell receptor beta chain was captured in a study of blood T cell repertoires in COVID-19. Germline V lookup: CDR1 SGHNT, CDR2 YYREEE (reference sequence). J lost 3 bases, V lost 3 bases, and 17 bases had no gene match. CDR3 length equals 19 residues. The protocol was immunoSEQ multiplex PCR, while the TCRdb copy is restricted to in-frame clones and leaves out a portion. The sample carries over 250,000 clones, about 85% recorded once. The chain combines TRBV5-4 with TRBJ2-3; TRBD1 matches at 9 bases. What was sequenced was peripheral blood. This clonotype originated in a man aged 55 to 69 who had recovered from COVID-19. CDR3 sequence (DNA): TGTGCCAGCAGCTCCAACTTGCGCGTACGGGACAGGGTTACAGATACGCAGTATTTT. Translated: CASSSNLRVRDRVTDTQYF.